Included here is one T cell receptor (beta chain) sequence, with context. The V end lost 3 bases, the J end lost 10 bases, and 18 bases lay between the germline ends. Germline V gives CDR1 LNHDA, CDR2 SQIVND (reference sequence). This CDR3 has 15 residues. This sample is drawn from a study of control samples from healthy donors and cancer patients. The data were produced by immunoSEQ multiplex PCR, yet TCRdb's version contains in-frame clones alone and is incomplete. Seen here are about 180,000 clones, 90% observed once, and the top ten hold 1.2% to 1.5%. This rearrangement joins TRBV19 to TRBJ1-4; TRBD1 is a possible D gene (6 bases). The sequencing input was blood. The TCR originated in a woman aged 45-65 years in good health. DNA for the CDR3: TGTGCCAGTAGTATTGGAGGTCAGGGGATGGGAAAACTGTTTTTT. This sequence encodes CASSIGGQGMGKLFF.